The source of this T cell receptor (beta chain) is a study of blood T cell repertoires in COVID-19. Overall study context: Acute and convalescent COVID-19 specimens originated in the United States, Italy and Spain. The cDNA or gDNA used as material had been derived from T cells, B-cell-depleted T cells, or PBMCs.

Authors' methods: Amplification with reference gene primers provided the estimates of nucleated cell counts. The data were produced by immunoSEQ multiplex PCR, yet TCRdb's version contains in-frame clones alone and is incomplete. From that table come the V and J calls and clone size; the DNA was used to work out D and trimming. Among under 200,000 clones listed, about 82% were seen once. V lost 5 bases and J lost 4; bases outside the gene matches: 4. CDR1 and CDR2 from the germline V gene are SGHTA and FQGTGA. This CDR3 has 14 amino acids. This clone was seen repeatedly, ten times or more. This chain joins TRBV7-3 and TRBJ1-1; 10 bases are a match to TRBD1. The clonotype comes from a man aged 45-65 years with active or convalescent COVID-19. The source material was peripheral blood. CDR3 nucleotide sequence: TGTGCCAGCAGCCCCGGGACAGGGGTCACTGAAGCTTTCTTT. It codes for CASSPGTGVTEAFF.